The rows below give T cell receptor beta chains drawn from one sample of a study of cytomegalovirus exposure and HLA in healthy donors. Data came from immunoSEQ multiplex PCR; TCRdb stores just in-frame clones and leaves some out. The sample yields under 100,000 clones, about 96% seen once. Sequenced: PBMCs. The receptor set was obtained from a man aged 18-30 years in good health and CMV-seronegative. The CDR3 runs from the conserved cysteine through the conserved F or W. The D gene is left open where the match is weak. Size tells how often a clone was seen (once, few, many) or the class of an expanded clone, and some rows leave it out.

d_call,j_call,clone_size,v_call,cdr3_nt,cdr3_aa
TRBD1,TRBJ2-7,NA,TRBV10-3,TGTGCCATCAGTGAGTCGTTCCGGGACAGCGCACACTACGAGCAGTACTTC,CAISESFRDSAHYEQYF
NA,TRBJ2-1,NA,TRBV28,TGTGCCAGCAGCTTGACAGTGTACAATGAGCAGTTCTTC,CASSLTVYNEQFF
NA,TRBJ1-3,NA,TRBV7-2,TGTGCCAGCAGAATCTGGGGGCCTGGAAACACCATATATTTT,CASRIWGPGNTIYF
TRBD1,TRBJ1-1,NA,TRBV7-9,TGTGCCAGCAGCTCTCGACAGGGTGGTGAAGCTTTCTTT,CASSSRQGGEAFF
TRBD1,TRBJ2-2,NA,TRBV29-1,TGCAGCGTTGAGTATCGGGGACAGGGCGGTTTCACCGGGGAGCTGTTTTTT,CSVEYRGQGGFTGELFF
NA,TRBJ2-3,NA,TRBV11-2,TGTGCCAGCAGCTTAGAAGGCAGGACTAGCACAGATACGCAGTATTTT,CASSLEGRTSTDTQYF
NA,TRBJ2-1,NA,TRBV30,TGTGCCTGGTGGGTTCAGGGCGATGAGCAGTTCTTC,CAWWVQGDEQFF
NA,TRBJ1-5,NA,TRBV7-4,TGTGCCAGCAGCTTTCGCCCACCAAAGGACGACAGATTATATAGCAATCAGCCCCAGCATTTT,CASSFRPPKDDRLYSNQPQHF
NA,TRBJ1-5,NA,TRBV18,TGTGCCAGCTCACCAATGACGGGTAGCAATCAGCCCCAGCATTTT,CASSPMTGSNQPQHF
TRBD1,TRBJ1-1,NA,TRBV6-5,TGTGCCAGCAGTTGGCGACAGGGGGCCACTGAAGCTTTCTTT,CASSWRQGATEAFF
TRBD2,TRBJ2-3,NA,TRBV5-4,TGTGCCAGCAGCGTTATGGTGCGGGAGGGCGCAGATACGCAGTATTTT,CASSVMVREGADTQYF
TRBD2,TRBJ2-4,NA,TRBV7-9,TGTGCCAGCAGCCTCGTGACTAGCGGTACAAACATTCAGTACTTC,CASSLVTSGTNIQYF
TRBD1,TRBJ2-2,NA,TRBV29-1,TGCAGCGTTGAGGCCCGGGACAGGAGATCCACGGGCACCGGGGAGCTGTTTTTT,CSVEARDRRSTGTGELFF
NA,TRBJ2-5,NA,TRBV11-2,TGTGCCAGCAGCCCCGGGATTCAAGAGACCCAGTACTTC,CASSPGIQETQYF
NA,TRBJ1-4,NA,TRBV5-4,TGTGCCAGCAGTCGGGCAGGGGACGGGGAAAAACTGTTTTTT,CASSRAGDGEKLFF
NA,TRBJ1-3,NA,TRBV27,TGTGCCAGCAGTTTAGGCGGTGCGGGGTTAGGTGGAAACACCATATATTTT,CASSLGGAGLGGNTIYF
NA,TRBJ2-1,NA,TRBV10-2,TGCGCCAGCAGTGAGAGGGGGGAGGGCCCCTACAATGAGCAGTTCTTC,CASSERGEGPYNEQFF
NA,TRBJ1-1,NA,TRBV7-8,TGTGCCAGCAGCTTAGGGGCCTGGGGCAGTTTGAACACTGAAGCTTTCTTT,CASSLGAWGSLNTEAFF
NA,TRBJ1-2,NA,TRBV6-5,TGTGCCAGCAGTTACTTGGGCGCCCCTGGCTACACCTTC,CASSYLGAPGYTF
NA,TRBJ1-2,NA,TRBV10-3,TGTGCCATCAAAGAATACTTCCAGGACTATGGCTACACCTTC,CAIKEYFQDYGYTF
NA,TRBJ2-3,NA,TRBV11-3,TGTGCCAGCAGCCTGAGCTCTGATACGCAGTATTTT,CASSLSSDTQYF
NA,TRBJ2-3,NA,TRBV28,TGTGCCAGCAGCCGTAATACAGATACGCAGTATTTT,CASSRNTDTQYF
NA,TRBJ2-7,NA,TRBV15,TGTGCCACCAGCAAAAACAGGGGAGGCTACGAGCAGTACTTC,CATSKNRGGYEQYF
TRBD1,TRBJ1-5,few,TRBV28,TGTGCCAGCGTGGACAGGGGAATCAATCAGCCCCAGCATTTT,CASVDRGINQPQHF
TRBD2,TRBJ2-7,NA,TRBV6-5,TGTGCCAGCGCCCAGCGGGATGGCTACGAGCAGTACTTC,CASAQRDGYEQYF
NA,TRBJ2-3,NA,TRBV7-9,TGTGCCAGCAGCTTGCTCCACCGAATAGGGGGGGGCACAGATACGCAGTATTTT,CASSLLHRIGGGTDTQYF
TRBD1,TRBJ1-5,NA,TRBV2,TGTGCCAGCAGTCCCGACAGGGAGAGGGCTCAGCCCCAGCATTTT,CASSPDRERAQPQHF
NA,TRBJ2-3,NA,TRBV6-4,TGTGCCAGCAGTGGACAACCTAGCACAGATACGCAGTATTTT,CASSGQPSTDTQYF